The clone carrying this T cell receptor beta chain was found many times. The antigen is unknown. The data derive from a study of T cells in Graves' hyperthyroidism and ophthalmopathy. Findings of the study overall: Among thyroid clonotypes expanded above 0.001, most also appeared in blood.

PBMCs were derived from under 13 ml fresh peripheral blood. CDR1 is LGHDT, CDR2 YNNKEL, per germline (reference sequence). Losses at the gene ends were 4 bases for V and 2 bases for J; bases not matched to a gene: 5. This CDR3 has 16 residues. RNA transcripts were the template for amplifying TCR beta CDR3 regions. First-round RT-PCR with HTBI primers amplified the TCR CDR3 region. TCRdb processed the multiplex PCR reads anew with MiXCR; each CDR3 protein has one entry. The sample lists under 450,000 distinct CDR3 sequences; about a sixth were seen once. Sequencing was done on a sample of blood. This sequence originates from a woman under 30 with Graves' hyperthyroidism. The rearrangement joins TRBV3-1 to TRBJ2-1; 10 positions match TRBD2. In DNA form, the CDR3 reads TGTGCCAGCAGCCGTCGACTAGCGGGTACCTACAATGAGCAGTTCTTC. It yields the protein CASSRRLAGTYNEQFF.